This entry features one T cell receptor (beta chain) sequence. Original methodology: Amplified reference gene primers provided the basis for estimating nucleated cell counts. Profiling relied on immunoSEQ multiplex PCR, and the TCRdb table lists in-frame clones only, not all of them. From that table come the V and J calls and clone size; the DNA was used to work out D and trimming. The profile shows 140,000 to 150,000 clones, 80% of them singletons. This record belongs to a study of blood T cell repertoires in COVID-19. Turning to the study itself: Sources were T cells, B-cell-depleted T cells, or PBMCs; the material itself was cDNA or gDNA.

The receptor was isolated from a man aged 55 to 70 with active or convalescent COVID-19. The material sequenced was peripheral blood.

CDR3: CSVVGQRGNEQYF. CDR3 bases: TGCAGCGTTGTTGGACAGAGAGGAAACGAGCAGTACTTC. The gene calls are TRBV29-1 and TRBJ2-7, with D possibly TRBD1 on 6 matching bases. V lost 4 bases and J lost 5, with 15 bases in between. Germline assignment: CDR1 SQVTM and CDR2 ANQGSEA. The CDR3 length is 13 residues.